The rows below give T cell receptor beta chains drawn from one sample of a study of T cell clonotyping in hematopoietic cell transplantation. Profiled with immunoSEQ multiplex PCR; TCRdb holds only in-frame clones, not every one. The table includes some 40,000 clones, around 94% detected once. The sequencing input was peripheral blood mononuclear cells. All receptors derive from a woman aged 45-60 years in good health. Some clones in this sample may be carry-over from other donors' samples. Each CDR3 is given with its conserved first and last residue. The order of the fields is clone size, V gene, J gene, D gene, CDR3 DNA, CDR3 protein. A D gene is named only where the DNA matches it firmly. Part of the rows lack a size; the others show once, few, many or a class for expanded clones.

clone_size: -
v_call: TRBV7-2
j_call: TRBJ2-3
d_call: TRBD2
cdr3_nt: TGTGCCAGCAGCTCCGGGACTACCTCGGATACGCAGTATTTT
cdr3_aa: CASSSGTTSDTQYF

clone_size: -
v_call: TRBV5-5
j_call: TRBJ2-6
d_call: -
cdr3_nt: TGTGCCAGCAGGAGGGAGAAAGGGGCCAACGTCCTGACTTTC
cdr3_aa: CASRREKGANVLTF

clone_size: once
v_call: TRBV19
j_call: TRBJ2-6
d_call: -
cdr3_nt: TGTGCCAGTAGGGCAGGGGTATATGAATCTGGGGCCAACGTCCTGACTTTC
cdr3_aa: CASRAGVYESGANVLTF

clone_size: -
v_call: TRBV7-2
j_call: TRBJ1-6
d_call: TRBD1
cdr3_nt: TGTGCCAGCAGCTTTCGACAGGGTAATTCACCCCTCCACTTT
cdr3_aa: CASSFRQGNSPLHF

clone_size: -
v_call: TRBV5-1
j_call: TRBJ1-1
d_call: -
cdr3_nt: TGCGCCAGCAGCTTGGCAAGGGGGAACACTGAAGCTTTCTTT
cdr3_aa: CASSLARGNTEAFF

clone_size: -
v_call: TRBV6-5
j_call: TRBJ1-2
d_call: -
cdr3_nt: TGTGCCAGCAGTTACTCTGGGCCCGCCAGCTACACCTTC
cdr3_aa: CASSYSGPASYTF

clone_size: few
v_call: TRBV6-5
j_call: TRBJ1-6
d_call: TRBD1
cdr3_nt: TGTGCCAGCAGTCCCCAGGGGGGGGATTCACCCCTCCACTTT
cdr3_aa: CASSPQGGDSPLHF

clone_size: -
v_call: TRBV2
j_call: TRBJ2-5
d_call: -
cdr3_nt: TGTGCCAGCGGAACAGAACAAGAGACCCAGTACTTC
cdr3_aa: CASGTEQETQYF

clone_size: -
v_call: TRBV7-3
j_call: TRBJ2-3
d_call: -
cdr3_nt: TGTGCCAGCAGCCCCCAGAGTGGCGGGACAGATACGCAGTATTTT
cdr3_aa: CASSPQSGGTDTQYF

clone_size: -
v_call: TRBV27
j_call: TRBJ1-6
d_call: TRBD1
cdr3_nt: TGTGCCAGCAGTACGACAGGGACGTCCTCCTATAATTCACCCCTCCACTTT
cdr3_aa: CASSTTGTSSYNSPLHF

clone_size: -
v_call: TRBV5-1
j_call: TRBJ1-1
d_call: TRBD1
cdr3_nt: TGCGCCAGCAGCTTGGGACAGGGCGTCACTGAAGCTTTCTTT
cdr3_aa: CASSLGQGVTEAFF

clone_size: -
v_call: TRBV4-2
j_call: TRBJ1-2
d_call: TRBD1
cdr3_nt: TGTGCCAGCAGCCAACGACAGGGGACCGCTGATGGCTACACCTTC
cdr3_aa: CASSQRQGTADGYTF

clone_size: -
v_call: TRBV7-9
j_call: TRBJ1-1
d_call: -
cdr3_nt: TGTGCCAGCAGGCTTACTATGAACACTGAAGCTTTCTTT
cdr3_aa: CASRLTMNTEAFF

clone_size: -
v_call: TRBV5-1
j_call: TRBJ2-3
d_call: -
cdr3_nt: TGCGCCAGCAGCTTACAGGCGGAAGATACGCAGTATTTT
cdr3_aa: CASSLQAEDTQYF

clone_size: -
v_call: TRBV7-2
j_call: TRBJ2-6
d_call: -
cdr3_nt: TGTGCCAGCGGCCGGGACACCTCCTCTGGGGCCAACGTCCTGACTTTC
cdr3_aa: CASGRDTSSGANVLTF

clone_size: -
v_call: TRBV18
j_call: TRBJ2-7
d_call: -
cdr3_nt: TGTGCCAGCTCACCATCGGGACCCTCCTACGAGCAGTACTTC
cdr3_aa: CASSPSGPSYEQYF

clone_size: -
v_call: TRBV9
j_call: TRBJ1-3
d_call: TRBD1
cdr3_nt: TGTGCCAGCAGCGCTCATGGGACAGGCAACGGAAACACCATATATTTT
cdr3_aa: CASSAHGTGNGNTIYF

clone_size: few
v_call: TRBV4-1
j_call: TRBJ1-4
d_call: TRBD1
cdr3_nt: TGCGCCAGCAGCCAAGGTTGGGACAGGGGTGAAAAACTGTTTTTT
cdr3_aa: CASSQGWDRGEKLFF

clone_size: once
v_call: TRBV5-5
j_call: TRBJ1-2
d_call: -
cdr3_nt: TGTGCCAGCACCTTGGAGTTATGGGACATCTATGGCTACACCTTC
cdr3_aa: CASTLELWDIYGYTF

clone_size: once
v_call: TRBV6-5
j_call: TRBJ1-2
d_call: TRBD1
cdr3_nt: TGTGCCAGCAGTTACGGGACAGGGGGAGGGAGTGGCTACACCTTC
cdr3_aa: CASSYGTGGGSGYTF

clone_size: once
v_call: TRBV4-1
j_call: TRBJ1-1
d_call: -
cdr3_nt: TGCGCCAGCAGCCAAGGAGGAGGGCTGGGGACTGAAGCTTTCTTT
cdr3_aa: CASSQGGGLGTEAFF

clone_size: -
v_call: TRBV6-6
j_call: TRBJ2-7
d_call: TRBD2
cdr3_nt: TGTGCCAGCAGTTACTCGGGGACTAACTACGAGCAGTACTTC
cdr3_aa: CASSYSGTNYEQYF